A selection of T cell receptor beta chains follows, all from one sample in a study of cytomegalovirus exposure and HLA in healthy donors. Clones were sequenced by immunoSEQ multiplex PCR, and TCRdb holds only the in-frame ones, with some missing. The data show some 170,000 clones, roughly 86% seen once. Input material: PBMCs. Receptor source: a man in his late teens or twenties in good health and CMV-seropositive. The CDR3 runs from the conserved cysteine through the conserved F or W. D genes are given only for firm matches. The size field is filled for only some rows; it gives once, few, many or a size class.

d_call,j_call,cdr3_length,clone_size,v_call,cdr3_aa,cdr3_nt
-,TRBJ1-5,13,-,TRBV30,CAWSVQRGQPQHF,TGTGCCTGGAGTGTACAGAGGGGGCAGCCCCAGCATTTT
TRBD2,TRBJ2-7,11,once,TRBV2,CASTLGGEKYF,TGTGCCAGCACCCTGGGGGGGGAGAAGTACTTC
-,TRBJ2-3,14,-,TRBV9,CASSVGRATDTQYF,TGTGCCAGCAGCGTAGGCAGGGCCACAGATACGCAGTATTTT
-,TRBJ2-7,12,few,TRBV11-3,CASSLSGYEQYF,TGTGCCAGCAGCTTATCGGGATACGAGCAGTACTTC
TRBD1,TRBJ1-1,15,-,TRBV12-5,CASGLVRTGDTEAFF,TGTGCTAGTGGTTTGGTACGGACAGGGGATACTGAAGCTTTCTTT
-,TRBJ1-1,14,-,TRBV11-2,CASGFRASNTEAFF,TGTGCCAGCGGATTCAGGGCTTCGAACACTGAAGCTTTCTTT
TRBD2,TRBJ2-7,15,-,TRBV27,CASSRFRTSGREQYF,TGTGCCAGCAGTCGCTTTCGGACTAGCGGGCGGGAGCAGTACTTC
-,TRBJ2-4,13,-,TRBV6-6,CASQRVAKNIQYF,TGTGCCAGCCAACGGGTAGCCAAAAACATTCAGTACTTC
TRBD1,TRBJ2-7,13,-,TRBV5-1,CASSRQGPYEQYF,TGCGCCAGCTCAAGACAGGGTCCCTACGAGCAGTACTTC
-,TRBJ2-1,10,-,TRBV29-1,CSVTGYEQFF,TGCAGCGTTACAGGGTACGAGCAGTTCTTC
-,TRBJ1-1,16,-,TRBV12-5,CASGLVRGRRVTEAFF,TGTGCTAGTGGTTTGGTACGAGGCCGGAGGGTCACTGAAGCTTTCTTT
TRBD2,TRBJ2-5,14,-,TRBV30,CAWSVPLAGETQYF,TGTGCCTGGAGTGTACCCTTAGCGGGAGAGACCCAGTACTTC
TRBD2,TRBJ2-7,15,once,TRBV27,CASRLSGRFAYEQYF,TGTGCCAGCAGATTAAGCGGGAGGTTTGCGTACGAGCAGTACTTC
-,TRBJ2-7,13,-,TRBV9,CASSPPSGYEQYF,TGTGCCAGCAGCCCCCCCAGCGGATACGAGCAGTACTTC
TRBD1,TRBJ1-1,14,-,TRBV9,CASRGTGKFTEAFF,TGTGCCAGCAGAGGGACAGGGAAGTTCACTGAAGCTTTCTTT
TRBD1,TRBJ2-7,11,few,TRBV15,CATSRADRVPF,TGTGCCACCAGCAGAGCAGACAGGGTCCCCTTC
TRBD1,TRBJ2-1,14,-,TRBV2,CASRTVQGKNEQFF,TGTGCCAGCAGAACTGTACAGGGGAAGAATGAGCAGTTCTTC
TRBD1,TRBJ2-7,15,-,TRBV11-2,CASSSIQGRSYEQYF,TGTGCCAGCAGCTCAATACAGGGGCGGTCCTACGAGCAGTACTTC
TRBD1,TRBJ1-2,14,once,TRBV28,CASSLGQGSYGYTF,TGTGCCAGCAGTTTAGGACAGGGAAGCTATGGCTACACCTTC
-,TRBJ1-5,17,-,TRBV19,CASSIGSKGANNQPQHF,TGTGCCAGTAGTATAGGGTCTAAAGGGGCAAACAATCAGCCCCAGCATTTT
TRBD1,TRBJ2-2,17,-,TRBV18,CASSPGQGSRTGGELFF,TGTGCCAGCTCACCCGGACAGGGGTCCAGAACGGGCGGGGAGCTGTTTTTT
-,TRBJ2-1,14,-,TRBV4-2,CASSQVDSINEQFF,TGTGCCAGCAGCCAAGTCGACAGCATCAATGAGCAGTTCTTC
TRBD1,TRBJ1-2,14,once,TRBV7-9,CASSLPGQGAGYTF,TGTGCCAGCAGCTTACCCGGACAGGGGGCCGGCTACACCTTC
TRBD2,TRBJ2-3,15,-,TRBV6-5,CASSPLAGMADTQYF,TGTGCCAGCAGCCCACTAGCGGGGATGGCAGATACGCAGTATTTT
-,TRBJ1-5,13,-,TRBV19,CASSMASGQPQHF,TGTGCCAGTAGTATGGCGTCGGGTCAGCCCCAGCATTTT
TRBD1,TRBJ2-1,13,-,TRBV7-9,CASIGGTGNEQFF,TGTGCCAGCATCGGGGGGACAGGGAATGAGCAGTTCTTC
-,TRBJ2-7,13,-,TRBV9,CASSVGPLDWQYF,TGTGCCAGCAGCGTAGGCCCACTAGATTGGCAGTACTTC
TRBD2,TRBJ2-1,16,-,TRBV11-2,CASSSLPERTSNEQFF,TGTGCCAGCAGCTCCTTACCCGAGAGGACTAGCAATGAGCAGTTCTTC
TRBD2,TRBJ2-3,18,once,TRBV28,CASSPGTSGRASTDTQYF,TGTGCCAGCAGTCCGGGGACTAGCGGGAGGGCTAGCACAGATACGCAGTATTTT
-,TRBJ2-7,15,-,TRBV7-8,CASSGAETTHYEQYF,TGTGCCAGCTCGGGAGCGGAGACGACCCACTACGAGCAGTACTTC
TRBD1,TRBJ2-1,15,-,TRBV11-2,CASSFDWTGGNEQFF,TGTGCCAGCAGCTTTGATTGGACAGGGGGCAATGAGCAGTTCTTC